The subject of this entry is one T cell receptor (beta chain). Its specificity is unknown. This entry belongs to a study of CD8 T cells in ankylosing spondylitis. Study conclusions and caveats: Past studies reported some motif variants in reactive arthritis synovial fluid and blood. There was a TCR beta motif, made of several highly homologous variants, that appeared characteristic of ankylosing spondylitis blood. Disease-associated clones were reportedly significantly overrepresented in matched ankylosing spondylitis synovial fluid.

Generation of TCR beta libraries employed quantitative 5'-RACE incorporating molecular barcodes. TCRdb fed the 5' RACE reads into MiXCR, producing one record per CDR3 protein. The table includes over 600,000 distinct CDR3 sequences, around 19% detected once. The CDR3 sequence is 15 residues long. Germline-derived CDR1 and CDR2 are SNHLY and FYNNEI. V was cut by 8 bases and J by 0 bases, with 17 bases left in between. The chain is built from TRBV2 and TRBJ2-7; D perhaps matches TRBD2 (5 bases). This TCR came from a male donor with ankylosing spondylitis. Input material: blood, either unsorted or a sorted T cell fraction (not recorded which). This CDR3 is CASSFSGLVSYEQYF. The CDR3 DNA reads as TGTGCCAGCTCCTTCTCGGGATTGGTCTCCTACGAGCAGTACTTC.